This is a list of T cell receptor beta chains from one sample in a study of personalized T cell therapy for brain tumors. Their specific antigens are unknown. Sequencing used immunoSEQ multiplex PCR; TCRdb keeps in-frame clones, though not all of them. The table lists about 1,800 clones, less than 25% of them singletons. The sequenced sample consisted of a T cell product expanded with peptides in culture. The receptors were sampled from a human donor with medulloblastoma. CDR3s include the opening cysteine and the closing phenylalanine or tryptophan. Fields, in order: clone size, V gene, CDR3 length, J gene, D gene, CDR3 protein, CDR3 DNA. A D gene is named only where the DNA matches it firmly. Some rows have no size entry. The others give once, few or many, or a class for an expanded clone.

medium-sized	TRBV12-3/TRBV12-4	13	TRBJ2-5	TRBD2	CASRSSAGETQYF	TGTGCCAGCAGGTCCTCAGCGGGGGAGACCCAGTACTTC
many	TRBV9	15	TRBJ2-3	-	CASSEGLASTDTQYF	TGTGCCAGCAGCGAGGGACTGGCTAGCACAGATACGCAGTATTTT
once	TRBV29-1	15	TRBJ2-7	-	CSVEGGGGADYEQYF	TGCAGCGTTGAAGGGGGAGGCGGGGCAGACTACGAGCAGTACTTC
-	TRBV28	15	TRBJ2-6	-	CASCFVGWGANVLTF	TGTGCCAGCTGTTTTGTTGGGTGGGGGGCCAACGTCCTGACTTTC
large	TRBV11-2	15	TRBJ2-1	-	CASSLGDWSYNEQFF	TGTGCCAGCAGCTTAGGGGACTGGTCCTACAATGAGCAGTTCTTC
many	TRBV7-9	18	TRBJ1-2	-	CASSPSGYQPPPNYGYTF	TGTGCCAGCAGCCCATCAGGGTACCAACCGCCACCTAACTATGGCTACACCTTC
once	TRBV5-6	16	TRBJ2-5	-	CANSDLWDTKQETQYF	TGTGCCAACAGCGACCTGTGGGACACCAAACAAGAGACCCAGTACTTC
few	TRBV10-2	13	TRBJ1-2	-	CASRRRAYYGYTF	TGCGCCAGCAGGCGCAGGGCGTACTATGGCTACACCTTC
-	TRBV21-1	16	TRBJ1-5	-	CASGSPTGRFNQPQHF	TGTGCCAGCGGGTCCCCGACAGGGCGGTTTAATCAGCCCCAGCATTTT
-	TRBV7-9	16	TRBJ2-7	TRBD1	CASSFSLGQGADEQYF	TGTGCCAGCAGCTTTTCCCTGGGACAGGGGGCTGACGAGCAGTACTTC
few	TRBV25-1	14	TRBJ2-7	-	CASSEPGVNYEQYF	TGTGCCAGCAGTGAACCGGGGGTAAACTACGAGCAGTACTTC
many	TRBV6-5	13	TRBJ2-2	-	CASSQIFTGELFF	TGTGCCAGCAGTCAGATCTTTACCGGGGAGCTGTTTTTT
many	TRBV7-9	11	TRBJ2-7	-	CASSLNYEQYF	TGTGCCAGCAGCCTTAACTACGAGCAGTACTTC
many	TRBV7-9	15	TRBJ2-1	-	CASSFLANSYNEQFF	TGTGCCAGCAGCTTCTTGGCCAATTCCTACAATGAGCAGTTCTTC
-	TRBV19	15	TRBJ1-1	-	CASSTLRGGGIHAFF	TGTGCCAGTAGTACCTTAAGGGGCGGGGGTATTCATGCTTTCTTT
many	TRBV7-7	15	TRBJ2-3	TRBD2	CASSTRTSGTPPQYF	TGTGCTAGCAGCACACGGACTAGCGGGACCCCTCCGCAGTATTTT
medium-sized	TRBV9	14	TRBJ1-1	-	CASSPPFGQREAFF	TGTGCCAGCAGCCCCCCCTTCGGCCAGCGAGAAGCTTTCTTT
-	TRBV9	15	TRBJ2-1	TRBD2	CAISVWTSVSNEHFF	TGTGCCATCAGCGTTTGGACTAGCGTGAGTAATGAGCATTTCTTC
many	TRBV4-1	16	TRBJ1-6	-	CASSQDSGTNNSPLHF	TGCGCCAGCAGCCAAGATTCCGGGACTAATAATTCACCCCTCCACTTT
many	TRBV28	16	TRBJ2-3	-	CASSSAEMYSTDTQYF	TGTGCCAGCAGTTCAGCAGAGATGTATAGCACAGATACGCAGTATTTT
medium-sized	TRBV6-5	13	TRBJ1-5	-	CASKRNSNQPQHF	TGTGCCAGCAAACGGAATAGCAATCAGCCCCAGCATTTT
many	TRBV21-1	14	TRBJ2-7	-	CASSKSKQGYEQYF	TGTGCCAGCAGCAAAAGTAAACAGGGCTACGAGCAGTACTTC
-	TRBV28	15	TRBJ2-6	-	CACSLVGRGANVLTF	TGTGCCTGCAGTTTAGTTGGGCGGGGGGCCAACGTCCTGACTTTC
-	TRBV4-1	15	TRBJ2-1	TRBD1	CPRSPQGALYNEQFF	TGCCCCCGCAGCCCACAGGGGGCCCTTTACAATGAGCAGTTCTTC
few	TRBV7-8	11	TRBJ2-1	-	CASSLRGEQFF	TGTGCCAGCAGCTTAAGAGGTGAGCAGTTCTTC
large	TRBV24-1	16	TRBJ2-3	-	CATSDPTGRVADTQYF	TGTGCCACCAGTGACCCGACAGGGAGGGTTGCAGATACGCAGTATTTT
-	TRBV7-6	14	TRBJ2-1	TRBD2	CASSLLIAGEEQFF	TGTGCCAGCAGCTTACTAATAGCGGGAGAAGAGCAGTTCTTC
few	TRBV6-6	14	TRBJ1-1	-	CASSFRQVNTEAFF	TGTGCCAGCAGTTTTCGACAGGTGAACACTGAAGCTTTCTTT
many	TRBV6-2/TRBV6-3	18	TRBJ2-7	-	CASSYYPLGGKSSYEQYF	TGTGCCAGCAGTTACTACCCCCTGGGCGGGAAGAGCTCCTACGAGCAGTACTTC
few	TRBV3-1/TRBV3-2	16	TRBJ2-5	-	CASRSSRGNRLETQYF	TGTGCCAGCAGATCGTCCAGGGGCAATCGACTAGAGACCCAGTACTTC
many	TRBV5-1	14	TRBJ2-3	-	CASSLDSQRDTQYF	TGCGCCAGCAGCTTGGACAGCCAGAGAGATACGCAGTATTTT
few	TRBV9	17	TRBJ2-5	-	CASSVASRTAYQETQYF	TGTGCCAGCAGCGTAGCTTCGCGGACAGCGTACCAAGAGACCCAGTACTTC
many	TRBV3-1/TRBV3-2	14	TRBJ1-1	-	CASSRGRGDTEAFF	TGTGCCAGCAGCCGGGGGAGGGGTGACACTGAAGCTTTCTTT
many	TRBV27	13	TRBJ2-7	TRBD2	CASSQAGVYEQYF	TGTGCCAGCAGTCAAGCGGGGGTCTACGAGCAGTACTTC
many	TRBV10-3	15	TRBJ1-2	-	CAISVRGSHTGGYTF	TGTGCCATCAGTGTCCGAGGGTCCCATACGGGGGGCTACACCTTC
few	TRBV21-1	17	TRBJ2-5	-	CASSKSLMEGEKETQYF	TGTGCCAGCAGCAAATCTTTGATGGAAGGGGAAAAAGAGACCCAGTACTTC
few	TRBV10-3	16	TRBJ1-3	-	CAISDDRSFSGNTIYF	TGTGCCATCAGTGATGACAGGTCCTTCTCTGGAAACACCATATATTTT
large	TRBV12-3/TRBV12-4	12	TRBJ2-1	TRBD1	CASSQGQREQFF	TGTGCCAGCAGTCAGGGACAGAGGGAGCAGTTCTTC
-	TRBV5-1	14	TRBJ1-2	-	CASSLAGSQSGYTF	TGCGCCAGCAGCCTTGCGGGGTCGCAAAGTGGCTACACCTTC
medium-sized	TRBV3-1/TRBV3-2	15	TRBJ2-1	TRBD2	CASSETSGGNNEQFF	TGTGCCAGCAGCGAAACTAGCGGGGGAAACAATGAGCAGTTCTTC